This T cell receptor (beta chain) was found in a study of blood T cell repertoires in COVID-19. Across the whole study: Samples taken during acute and convalescent COVID-19 were collected in the United States, Italy and Spain. In each case, the material was cDNA or gDNA derived from T cells, B-cell-depleted T cells, or PBMCs.

The germline gives CDR1 DFQATT, CDR2 SNEGSKA (reference sequence). V lost 6 bases to trimming and J lost 0 bases, with 22 bases between them. This CDR3 spans 17 amino acids. Only in-frame clones appear in the TCRdb table, and some are missing; sequencing was by immunoSEQ multiplex PCR. The repertoire has 130,000 to 150,000 clones, about 80% of them found once; the top ten carry approximately 3.5%. The TCR comes from a man between 65 and 85 years old who had recovered from COVID-19. The chain carries TRBV20-1 and TRBJ2-3; weak D call: TRBD2 (5 bases). The sample comprised peripheral blood. CDR3 sequence reads: CSASKPRAETSTDTQYF. DNA for the CDR3: TGCAGTGCCAGTAAACCCCGAGCGGAGACTAGCACAGATACGCAGTATTTT.